Following are 5 T cell receptor beta chains from one sample sequenced in a study of cytomegalovirus exposure and HLA in healthy donors. TCRdb keeps only in-frame clones here, not all; method: immunoSEQ multiplex PCR. This table holds around 180,000 clones, about 83% found once. The sequenced sample was PBMCs. The receptor source for this set is a woman in her late teens or twenties in good health and CMV-seronegative.

J is TRBJ2-5 and V is TRBV6-1; 7 bases align to TRBD2. This CDR3 spans 16 amino acids. V was clipped by 2 bases and J by 5 bases; unmatched bases: 11. Germline V CDR1 and CDR2: MNHNS, SASEGT. CDR3 DNA: TGTGCCAGCAGTGAATGGGGAGGGACCCTGGGCGAGACCCAGTACTTC. It specifies CASSEWGGTLGETQYF.

The chain couples TRBV14 to TRBJ1-2; unclear D gene. Germline V gene data show CDR1 as SGHDN and CDR2 as FVKESK. The CDR3 sequence is 15 residues long. The V end was cut by 4 bases, the J end by 6 bases, with 18 bases between. DNA for the CDR3: TGTGCCAGCAGCCCCAACATTGCAGTATTGGATGGCTACACCTTC. This translates into CASSPNIAVLDGYTF. Drawing the rest from reference TRBV14 and TRBJ1-2, the complete variable domain is EAGVTQFPSHSVIEKGQTVTLRCDPISGHDNLYWYRRVMGKEIKFLLHFVKESKQDESGMPNNRFLAERTGGTYSTLKVQPAELEDSGVYFCASSPNIAVLDGYTFGSGTRLTVV.

The chain combines TRBV5-1 with TRBJ2-5, with D uncertain. V lost 0 bases and J 2 bases, leaving 11 bases between the germline ends. Germline V gene sequence: CDR1 SGHRS, CDR2 YFSETQ. The CDR3 runs 15 residues. CDR3 amino acids: CASSLVSLKQETQYF. In nucleotides, the CDR3 is TGCGCCAGCAGCTTGGTTTCGCTAAAGCAAGAGACCCAGTACTTC.

The V call is TRBV4-1, the J call TRBJ2-3, with 10 bases lining up with TRBD2. Looked up from germline, CDR1 is MGHRA and CDR2 is YSYEKL. V lost 2 bases and J lost 6; bases outside the gene matches: 11. The CDR3 loop spans 17 amino acids. The CDR3 is CASSQFEIAGGLDTQYF. CDR3 DNA sequence: TGCGCCAGCAGCCAATTTGAAATAGCGGGAGGTTTGGATACGCAGTATTTT.

This chain connects TRBV7-2 to TRBJ2-7; 9 bases match TRBD1. Per germline, CDR1 SGHTA and CDR2 FQGNSA. The CDR3 spans 16 residues. The junction had 7 bases not matched to a gene; V was cut back by 4 bases and J by 0 bases. CDR3 in amino acids: CASSWTGAATSYEQYF. The CDR3 DNA is TGTGCCAGCAGCTGGACAGGGGCCGCCACCTCCTACGAGCAGTACTTC.